These T cell receptor beta chains were read from a single sample in a study of T cells in Graves' hyperthyroidism and ophthalmopathy. TCRdb re-analysed the multiplex PCR reads in MiXCR, keeping a single row per CDR3 protein. The sample has over 200,000 distinct CDR3 sequences, roughly a sixth seen once. Sequencing was carried out using blood. These receptors came from a man aged 50-60 years with Graves' hyperthyroidism. Each CDR3 is given with its conserved first and last residue. Each record gives: V gene, D gene, clone size, J gene, CDR3 DNA, CDR3 protein. D genes are given only for firm matches. Size is stated for part of the rows, as once, few or many counts, or as a class when the clone is expanded.

>TRBV7-6|TRBD1|-|TRBJ1-1
TGTGCCAGCAGCTTAGCTACAGGGGGCGAAGCTTTCTTT
CASSLATGGEAFF
>TRBV5-6|TRBD2|-|TRBJ2-2
TGTGCCAGCAGCTTGCGAGCGGGAGTGGCCACCGGGGAGCTGTTTTTT
CASSLRAGVATGELFF
>TRBV7-2|TRBD1|many|TRBJ2-7
TGTGCCAGCAGCCCAAACAGGGGGACATACGAGCAGTACTTC
CASSPNRGTYEQYF
>TRBV5-4|-|few|TRBJ2-3
TGTGCCAGCAGCTTCGGTCAAAACACAGATACGCAGTATTTT
CASSFGQNTDTQYF
>TRBV27|-|many|TRBJ2-6
TGTGCCAGCAGTTTTCATTGGGGGCTGTCGTCTGGGGCCAACGTCCTGACTTTC
CASSFHWGLSSGANVLTF
>TRBV11-2|TRBD2|few|TRBJ2-7
TGTGCCAGCAGGGGGGGGGGTGAGGTACGGGTGCAGTACTTC
CASRGGGEVRVQYF
>TRBV6-5|-|-|TRBJ1-5
TGTGCCAGCAGTTACGGGGTCGCTCAGCCCCAGCATTTT
CASSYGVAQPQHF
>TRBV28|TRBD2|many|TRBJ2-7
TGTGCCAGCAGTTTACCGGGACTAGCGGGAGGAAACGAGCAGTACTTC
CASSLPGLAGGNEQYF
>TRBV2|TRBD1|many|TRBJ1-1
TGTGCCAGCAGTGGGACAGGGGGTCAAGCTTTCTTT
CASSGTGGQAFF
>TRBV2|-|-|TRBJ1-6
TGTGCCAGCAGTGGAGACTATAATTCACCCCTCCACTTT
CASSGDYNSPLHF
>TRBV7-8|TRBD2|many|TRBJ2-1
TGTGCCAGCAGCCAAGGGACTAGCGGGAGAGTTGAGCAGTTCTTC
CASSQGTSGRVEQFF
>TRBV13|TRBD2|few|TRBJ2-3
TGTGCCAGCAGCTCCGGAGCGGGGGCAGATACGCAGTATTTT
CASSSGAGADTQYF
>TRBV15|TRBD1|many|TRBJ2-7
TGTGCCACCAGCAGGACGTTGGGACAGGGCTTCTACGAGCAGTACTTC
CATSRTLGQGFYEQYF
>TRBV10-3|TRBD1|many|TRBJ2-5
TGTGCCATCAGTGACGACAGGGGGCGAGAGACCCAGTACTTC
CAISDDRGRETQYF
>TRBV30|-|many|TRBJ1-1
TGTGCCTGGAGTGCCCACCTGGGACAGAACACTGAAGCTTTCTTT
CAWSAHLGQNTEAFF
>TRBV6-2/TRBV6-3|-|many|TRBJ2-7
TGTGCCAGCAGAAACGGTGGGACTCCCGTCGAGCAGTACTTC
CASRNGGTPVEQYF
>TRBV20-1|-|-|TRBJ2-7
TGCAGTGCTAGCGTGCGGGGCGATGCCTACGGGCAGTACTTC
CSASVRGDAYGQYF
>TRBV11-3|-|many|TRBJ1-1
TGTGCCAGCAGCTTAGGTCTAAACACTGAAGCTTTCTTT
CASSLGLNTEAFF
>TRBV12-3/TRBV12-4|TRBD2|-|TRBJ2-3
TGTGCCAGCAGTTTGGCGCTAGCGGGAGGGCCTAGCACAGATACGCAGTATTTT
CASSLALAGGPSTDTQYF
>TRBV7-2|-|many|TRBJ2-1
TGTGCCAGCAGCTTGGGCAGCAGGAGCTCCTACAATGAGCAGTTCTTC
CASSLGSRSSYNEQFF
>TRBV5-6|-|few|TRBJ1-2
TGTGCCAGCGTCGAAGAACGGTTCCGTCCCGATTATGGCTACACCTTC
CASVEERFRPDYGYTF
>TRBV5-1|TRBD1|few|TRBJ1-4
TGCGCCAGCAGCTTGACAGGGGATACAACTAATGAAAAACTGTTTTTT
CASSLTGDTTNEKLFF
>TRBV24-1|-|-|TRBJ1-2
TGTGCCACCAGTGACCGCCAGGGAGGAGGCTACACCTTC
CATSDRQGGGYTF
>TRBV7-9|TRBD2|many|TRBJ2-1
TGTGCCAGCAGCTTAGCGGTTTTAGCGGGAGGCGGTGAGCAGTTCTTC
CASSLAVLAGGGEQFF
>TRBV6-2/TRBV6-3|-|few|TRBJ2-7
TGTGCCAGCAGTGACTACGCGAGCGAGCAGTACTTC
CASSDYASEQYF
>TRBV7-9|-|many|TRBJ2-2
TGTGCCAGCAGGGGACTGAACACCGGGGAGCTGTTTTTT
CASRGLNTGELFF
>TRBV5-6|TRBD2|few|TRBJ2-3
TGTGCCAGCAGCTTTGCGATGATAGCGGGAGCTAGCACAGATACGCAGTATTTT
CASSFAMIAGASTDTQYF
>TRBV20-1|-|-|TRBJ2-1
TGCAGTGCTAGAGTGGCGGTGGCGGGCCGATACAATGAGCAGTTCTTC
CSARVAVAGRYNEQFF
>TRBV10-1|TRBD2|-|TRBJ2-3
TGCGCCAGCAGTCCGGGGGGGACTAGAGGTTCAGATACGCAGTATTTT
CASSPGGTRGSDTQYF
>TRBV5-1|TRBD2|-|TRBJ2-1
TGCGCCAGCAGCTTGATCCCATCGGGGGGGTACAATGAGCAGTTCTTC
CASSLIPSGGYNEQFF
>TRBV7-9|-|many|TRBJ2-5
TGTGCCAGCAGCGAAACAGTTTACCAAGAGACCCAGTACTTC
CASSETVYQETQYF
>TRBV20-1|TRBD2|-|TRBJ2-1
TGCAGTGCTTGCGCTAGCGGTAGATACAATGAGCAGTTCTTC
CSACASGRYNEQFF
>TRBV10-2|TRBD1|-|TRBJ2-1
TGCGCCAGCAGTGCAATCAGGGGGAATGAGCAGTTCTTC
CASSAIRGNEQFF
>TRBV11-2|TRBD2|many|TRBJ2-1
TGTGCCAGCAGCCCTCTAGCGGACTCCTACAATGAGCAGTTCTTC
CASSPLADSYNEQFF
>TRBV28|-|once|TRBJ1-1
TGTGCCAGCACCTCGCGAGGAACAACTGAAGCTTTCTTT
CASTSRGTTEAFF
>TRBV10-1|-|many|TRBJ2-7
TGCGCCAGGACGCCCCCGGGACAAACCTACGAGCAGTACTTC
CARTPPGQTYEQYF
>TRBV30|-|many|TRBJ1-4
TGTGCCTGGAGTCAAGGGTATTCAGGAAAACTGTTTTTT
CAWSQGYSGKLFF
>TRBV6-2/TRBV6-3|-|many|TRBJ2-7
TGTGCCAGCACCCGGGATGGCACCTCCTACGAGCAGTACTTC
CASTRDGTSYEQYF
>TRBV6-1|-|-|TRBJ1-5
TGTGCCAGCAGTTTTAGGGCAACCAATCAGCCCCAGCATTTT
CASSFRATNQPQHF
>TRBV28|-|many|TRBJ1-5
TGTGCCAGCAGTTTACCGGTCCAGCCCCAGCATTTT
CASSLPVQPQHF
>TRBV7-7|-|few|TRBJ2-7
TGTGCTAGCAGCCCCCGGGACGGTTTACGCGAGCAGTACTTC
CASSPRDGLREQYF
>TRBV2|TRBD1|many|TRBJ2-2
TGTGCCAGCACTTTACCGAGACAGGGTGAGAACACCGGGGAGCTGTTTTTT
CASTLPRQGENTGELFF
>TRBV6-1|-|few|TRBJ2-7
TGTGCCAGCAGGCTTTTTGGGGGAGAGATAGCTAACTCCTACGAGCAGTACTTC
CASRLFGGEIANSYEQYF
>TRBV5-1|-|many|TRBJ2-2
TGCGCCAGCAGCCCGGGACCTTCGAACACCGGGGAGCTGTTTTTT
CASSPGPSNTGELFF
>TRBV20-1|TRBD2|many|TRBJ2-1
TGCAGTGCTAGTGGTCTAGCGGGGATCAATGAGCAGTTCTTC
CSASGLAGINEQFF